The 27 T cell receptor beta chains below all came from one sample that was sequenced in a study of human T cells and chemical hapten exposure. TCRdb called the RACE reads again in MiXCR, with one record for every CDR3 protein. The sample consists of some 89,000 distinct CDR3 sequences, about 10% of them appearing once. Time point denoted: patch test 2, 6 weeks after DPC sensitization. Treatment: therapeutic diphenylcyclopropenone sensitization with weekly scalp DPC. Here the sequenced sample was whole blood, taken in connection with sensitization to the hapten diphenylcyclopropenone (DPC). These receptors all come from a woman in her 30s with alopecia areata. Some clones in this sample may be carry-over from other donors' samples.

The sample holds many counts of this clonotype. The CDR3 is CASRPGAGSNQPQHF. The CDR3 DNA reads as TGTGCCAGCAGGCCCGGGGCAGGGAGCAATCAGCCCCAGCATTTT. The chain has TRBV28 and TRBJ1-5; TRBD1 might be the D (5 bases). The CDR3 runs 15 residues. Germline V gene data show CDR1 as MDHEN and CDR2 as SYDVKM. The V gene lost 6 bases and the J gene lost 1 base, with 13 bases spanning the gap.

This clonotype was detected many times. This chain joins TRBV29-1 and TRBJ2-1; 8 bases are a match to TRBD2. The CDR3 spans 15 residues. V dropped 4 bases and J dropped 9; count of bases not matched to a gene: 14. CDR1 and CDR2 from the germline V gene are SQVTM and ANQGSEA. In DNA, the CDR3 is TGCAGCGTTGCATTCAGCGGGAGAGGATACGGTGAGCAGTTCTTC. Its protein product is CSVAFSGRGYGEQFF.

This clonotype has a handful of counts. This chain connects TRBV11-2 to TRBJ2-2; the D is unclear. The CDR3 runs to 14 residues. Trimming removed 0 bases at V and 1 base at J, with 3 bases between. Germline loops: CDR1 SGHAT, CDR2 FQNNGV. CDR3 coding DNA: TGTGCCAGCAGCTTAGAAGGGAACACCGGGGAGCTGTTTTTT. Translated: CASSLEGNTGELFF.

This clonotype occurred many times. The CDR3 DNA reads TGTGCCAGCAAACCCGAACTGGGCAGTGGAAACACCATATATTTT. Its translation: CASKPELGSGNTIYF. V and J are TRBV12-3 or TRBV12-4 and TRBJ1-3, with D uncertain. CDR3 size: 15 residues. Trimming removed 7 bases at V and 3 bases at J, with 16 bases between.

This clonotype was seen at least ten times. V and J are TRBV5-4 and TRBJ2-2, with 12 bases identical to TRBD1. Losses at the gene ends were 4 bases for V and 4 bases for J; bases not matched to a gene: 8. CDR1 is SGHNT, CDR2 YYREEE, per germline (reference sequence). CDR3 size: 17 residues. As DNA, the CDR3 is TGTGCCAGCAGCGCACCGGGACAGGGGGCGGCCACCGGGGAGCTGTTTTTT. Protein sequence: CASSAPGQGAATGELFF.

This clonotype was counted at least ten times. This sequence joins TRBV28 and TRBJ2-4, with 10 bases matching TRBD2. The V segment lost 6 bases and the J segment 5 bases; nucleotides outside the gene matches: 7. Germline-derived CDR1 and CDR2 are MDHEN and SYDVKM. CDR3 length equals 15 residues. The CDR3 loop reads CASSEPGLAQNIQYF. CDR3 DNA sequence: TGTGCCAGCAGCGAACCGGGACTAGCGCAAAACATTCAGTACTTC.

This clonotype was recorded at least ten times. The chain is built from TRBV10-2 and TRBJ1-4; weak D call: TRBD1 (6 bases). The germline CDR1 and CDR2 sequences are WSHSY and SAAADI. V lost 5 bases, J lost 5 bases, and 21 bases lay in between. This CDR3 is built from 17 residues. The DNA of the CDR3 is TGCGCCAGCAGTCCAGCCGGGACATCGGAGAAGAATGAAAAACTGTTTTTT. It encodes CASSPAGTSEKNEKLFF.

In this sample, this clonotype turned up many times. The V gene is TRBV30, the J gene TRBJ2-5; D is unresolved. Germline V lookup: CDR1 GTSNPN, CDR2 SVGIG (reference sequence). The CDR3 runs to 12 residues. V lost 5 bases and J lost 5, with 12 bases in between. CDR3 sequence reads: CAWGGVSETQYF. Written as DNA, the CDR3 is TGTGCCTGGGGTGGGGTGTCGGAGACCCAGTACTTC.

V usage is TRBV7-2 and J usage is TRBJ2-7; D ambiguous. The V end was cut by 5 bases, the J end by 7 bases, with 15 bases between. Germline V gene lookup returns CDR1 SGHTA and CDR2 FQGNSA. CDR3 length: 13 amino acids. The CDR3 sequence is CASSRTPLWEQYF. CDR3 nucleotide sequence: TGTGCCAGCAGCAGGACGCCACTTTGGGAGCAGTACTTC.

The chain employs TRBV4-2 and TRBJ1-4; the match to TRBD1 covers 12 bases. The CDR3 loop spans 17 amino acids. In germline, CDR1 is LGHNA, CDR2 YNFKEQ. V dropped 0 bases and J dropped 8; count of bases not matched to a gene: 7. CDR3 region: CASSQDWGDRGREKLFF. CDR3 bases: TGTGCCAGCAGCCAAGATTGGGGGGACAGGGGGCGCGAAAAACTGTTTTTT.

The gene calls are TRBV28 and TRBJ1-2, with D perhaps TRBD1 (6 bases). V gave up 3 bases and J gave up 3 bases, with 8 bases separating them. CDR1 is MDHEN, CDR2 SYDVKM, per germline. This CDR3 has 13 amino acids. The DNA of the CDR3 is TGTGCCAGCAGTTTTAGACAGGACTATGGCTACACCTTC. Amino acid sequence: CASSFRQDYGYTF.

This clonotype was counted at least ten times. V usage is TRBV6-5 and J usage is TRBJ1-1; tentative D call: TRBD1 (5 bases). The V end lost 0 bases, the J end lost 5 bases, and 13 bases lay between the germline ends. Germline CDR1 reads MNHEY; CDR2 reads SVGAGI. CDR3 size: 15 residues. The CDR3 coding sequence is TGTGCCAGCAGTTACTCGACGGCAGGGTGGACTGAAGCTTTCTTT. The encoded protein is CASSYSTAGWTEAFF.

This rearrangement joins TRBV29-1 to TRBJ2-4; D gene unclear. The length of the CDR3 is 12 residues. V was pared by 4 bases and J by 5 bases, with 9 bases between. Germline loops: CDR1 SQVTM, CDR2 ANQGSEA. CDR3: CSVAVSQNIQYF. In nucleotides, the CDR3 is TGCAGCGTTGCGGTTAGTCAAAACATTCAGTACTTC.

This clonotype occurred many times. The chain is built from TRBV4-3 and TRBJ2-3; D is possibly TRBD1 or TRBD2 (5 bases each). With 0 bases removed from V and 6 bases from J, the gap between germline ends came to 16 bases. Germline V gene data show CDR1 as LGHNA and CDR2 as YSLEER. CDR3 length equals 16 residues. The CDR3 DNA is TGCGCCAGCAGCCAAGAGGGGACGGGCCAGGTCGATACGCAGTATTTT. Translation gives CASSQEGTGQVDTQYF.

This clonotype has a count of ten or more. This chain links TRBV4-1 with TRBJ2-2, with 11 nucleotides matching TRBD2. The CDR3 totals 14 residues. Germline V gene data show CDR1 as MGHRA and CDR2 as YSYEKL. V was clipped by 4 bases and J by 6 bases; unmatched bases: 1. The CDR3 nucleotides are TGCGCCAGCAGCCCGACTAGCGGGGCCGGGGAGCTGTTTTTT. Protein product: CASSPTSGAGELFF.

This clonotype has ten or more counts. V usage is TRBV29-1 and J usage is TRBJ2-6, with D maybe TRBD1 (6 bases). Germline loops: CDR1 SQVTM, CDR2 ANQGSEA. The CDR3 is made up of 14 amino acids. V lost 5 bases to trimming and J lost 4 bases, with 12 bases between them. This chain's CDR3 is CSVTRGTGANVLTF. As DNA, the CDR3 is TGCAGCGTTACAAGGGGGACAGGGGCCAACGTCCTGACTTTC.

Ten or more counts support this clonotype. The rearrangement uses TRBV19 and TRBJ1-5, with D unclear. The germline gives CDR1 LNHDA, CDR2 SQIVND (reference sequence). The CDR3 contains 20 residues. V dropped 0 bases and J dropped 2 bases, with 23 bases sitting between them. CDR3 DNA sequence: TGTGCCAGTAGTATAGATTTCATTCCGACGGGTGGATGGGGCAATCAGCCCCAGCATTTT. Encoded protein: CASSIDFIPTGGWGNQPQHF.

This clonotype has a handful of counts. J is TRBJ2-5 and V is TRBV5-1; 9 bases map to TRBD1. The CDR3 extends over 14 amino acids. In germline, CDR1 is SGHRS, CDR2 YFSETQ. Losses at the gene ends were 4 bases for V and 4 bases for J; bases not matched to a gene: 5. CDR3 nucleotides: TGCGCCAGCAGCCCGGGACAGGGTTTAGAGACCCAGTACTTC. It codes for CASSPGQGLETQYF.

This chain joins TRBV30 and TRBJ1-2; TRBD1 matches at 11 bases. V shed 2 bases, J shed 2 bases, and the junction held 4 bases outside the gene matches. This CDR3 is built from 15 residues. Germline CDR1 and CDR2: GTSNPN and SVGIG (reference sequence). As DNA, the CDR3 is TGTGCCTGGAGTATGGACAGGGGGCAGAACTATGGCTACACCTTC. This gives the protein CAWSMDRGQNYGYTF.

Points on this clonotype: This clone may be a read error of a much larger clone one base away. The rearrangement links TRBV7-2 to TRBJ1-5; no clear D. CDR1 SGHTA and CDR2 FQGNSA come from the germline V gene. This CDR3 region has 13 residues. Trimming cost V 4 bases and J 6 bases, with 10 bases left between them. The DNA for the CDR3 is TGTGCCAGCAGCTCGGACTCGGGTCAGCCCCAGCATTTT. Protein product: CASSSDSGQPQHF.

The gene calls are TRBV9 and TRBJ2-7; D gene uncertain. This CDR3 is 16 amino acids long. CDR1 is SGDLS and CDR2 is YYNGEE in the germline V gene. V was cut by 0 bases and J by 1 base, with 14 bases left in between. CDR3: CASSVDDTLGSYEQYF. The CDR3 region has the DNA TGTGCCAGCAGCGTAGACGACACTCTAGGGTCCTACGAGCAGTACTTC. The complete variable domain, with remaining parts taken from reference TRBV9 and TRBJ2-7, reads DSGVTQTPKHLITATGQRVTLRCSPRSGDLSVYWYQQSLDQGLQFLIQYYNGEERAKGNILERFSAQQFPDLHSELNLSSLELGDSALYFCASSVDDTLGSYEQYFGPGTRLTVT.

This clonotype was picked up many times. The chain recombines TRBV7-2 with TRBJ2-3; D is perhaps TRBD2 (5 bases). Per germline, CDR1 SGHTA and CDR2 FQGNSA. V was clipped by 1 base and J by 5 bases, with 13 bases between them. The CDR3 consists of 15 residues. CDR3 coding DNA: TGTGCCAGCAGCTTAGTCTTCTCGGGGAAAGATACGCAGTATTTT. Translated: CASSLVFSGKDTQYF.

Notes on this clonotype: A much larger clone differs by one base, so this may be a read error. The V call is TRBV28, the J call TRBJ1-5; the D gene is possibly TRBD1 (5 bases). The germline gives CDR1 MDHEN, CDR2 SYDVKM. CDR3 length: 12 amino acids. The CDR3 loop is CVSWGKNQPQHF. The CDR3 nucleotides read TGTGTCAGCTGGGGGAAGAATCAGCCCCAGCATTTT.

This clonotype was observed a few times. J is TRBJ2-7 and V is TRBV28; D remains ambiguous. This CDR3 region has 14 residues. CDR1 and CDR2 (germline): MDHEN, SYDVKM. V was shortened by 6 bases and J by 2 bases, with 14 bases between the two germline ends. CDR3 residues: CASRSPGRPYEQYF. CDR3 coding DNA: TGTGCCAGCAGGTCCCCCGGCAGGCCCTACGAGCAGTACTTC. Using reference TRBV28 and TRBJ2-7 for the parts outside the CDR3, the full variable domain is DVKVTQSSRYLVKRTGEKVFLECVQDMDHENMFWYRQDPGLGLRLIYFSYDVKMKEKGDIPEGYSVSREKKERFSLILESASTNQTSMYLCASRSPGRPYEQYFGPGTRLTVT.

A few counts support this clonotype. V and J are TRBV5-3 and TRBJ1-2; D unresolved. TRBV5-3 is designated an ORF whose function remains uncertain. V lost 0 bases, J lost 4 bases, and 7 bases lay in between. The CDR3 has 13 residues. In DNA, the CDR3 is TGTGCCAGAAGCTTGGACAGATTCTATGGCTACACCTTC. Translating it yields CARSLDRFYGYTF.

The chain employs TRBV18 and TRBJ1-6; D call uncertain. V lost 2 bases to trimming and J lost 6 bases, with 5 bases between them. There are 13 residues in the CDR3. Germline V gene data show CDR1 as KGHSH and CDR2 as LQKENI. CDR3 DNA: TGTGCCAGCTCACCAAGTAGTAATTCACCCCTCCACTTT. Protein sequence: CASSPSSNSPLHF.

The chain links TRBV20-1 to TRBJ2-1, with TRBD2 matching 7 bases. The CDR3 totals 15 residues. J lost 6 bases, V lost 3 bases, and 11 bases had no gene match. Germline CDR1 DFQATT, CDR2 SNEGSKA (reference sequence). This CDR3 reads CSASPREARSNEQFF. CDR3 in DNA: TGCAGTGCTAGCCCTCGGGAGGCCAGGAGCAATGAGCAGTTCTTC.